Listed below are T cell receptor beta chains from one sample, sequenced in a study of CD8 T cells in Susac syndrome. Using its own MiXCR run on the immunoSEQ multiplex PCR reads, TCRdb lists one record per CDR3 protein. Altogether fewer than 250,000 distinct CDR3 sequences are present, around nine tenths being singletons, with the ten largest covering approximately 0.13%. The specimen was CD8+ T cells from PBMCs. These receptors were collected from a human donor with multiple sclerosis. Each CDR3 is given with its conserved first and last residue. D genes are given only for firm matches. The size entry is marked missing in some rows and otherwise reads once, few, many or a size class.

cdr3_nt: TGTGCCAGCAGGGGTGGGACGGAGAAATACCTTAAACCCCAGCATTTT
cdr3_aa: CASRGGTEKYLKPQHF
clone_size: -
j_call: TRBJ1-5
d_call: -
v_call: TRBV28

cdr3_nt: TGTGCCAGTAGTACCACTAGCGGGAGGAACAATGAGCAGTTCTTC
cdr3_aa: CASSTTSGRNNEQFF
clone_size: once
j_call: TRBJ2-1
d_call: TRBD2
v_call: TRBV19

cdr3_nt: TGTGCCAGTAGTAACTGGGGTTTACACGGGGAGCTGTTTTTT
cdr3_aa: CASSNWGLHGELFF
clone_size: -
j_call: TRBJ2-2
d_call: -
v_call: TRBV19

cdr3_nt: TGTGCCAGCAGCCCGTCCGGGGTAATAGCCAAAAACATTCAGTACTTC
cdr3_aa: CASSPSGVIAKNIQYF
clone_size: -
j_call: TRBJ2-4
d_call: -
v_call: TRBV13

cdr3_nt: TGTGCCTGGAGTGTCACTCACAGCAATGAGCAGTTCTTC
cdr3_aa: CAWSVTHSNEQFF
clone_size: -
j_call: TRBJ2-1
d_call: -
v_call: TRBV30

cdr3_nt: TGCGCCAGCAGCCAAGATACTACGGTCAATGAGCAGTTCTTC
cdr3_aa: CASSQDTTVNEQFF
clone_size: few
j_call: TRBJ2-1
d_call: -
v_call: TRBV4-1

cdr3_nt: TGTGCCAGCAGCTTCCTAACAAGTCCCTATGGCTACACCTTC
cdr3_aa: CASSFLTSPYGYTF
clone_size: -
j_call: TRBJ1-2
d_call: -
v_call: TRBV5-8

cdr3_nt: TGTGCCAGTAGTGTAGGGGGGCTTATCGGGGAGCTGTTTTTT
cdr3_aa: CASSVGGLIGELFF
clone_size: -
j_call: TRBJ2-2
d_call: -
v_call: TRBV19

cdr3_nt: TGTGCCAGCAGCTTGTCTGCGACAGATGGCTACACCTTC
cdr3_aa: CASSLSATDGYTF
clone_size: -
j_call: TRBJ1-2
d_call: -
v_call: TRBV5-6

cdr3_nt: TGTGCCAGCAGCTTAGGGGGGGGTACAGAGCCCCAGCATTTT
cdr3_aa: CASSLGGGTEPQHF
clone_size: once
j_call: TRBJ1-5
d_call: -
v_call: TRBV7-6

cdr3_nt: TGCAGTGCTAGAGAGCAGGGACTAGCGGCCTACAATGAGCAGTTCTTC
cdr3_aa: CSAREQGLAAYNEQFF
clone_size: -
j_call: TRBJ2-1
d_call: TRBD2
v_call: TRBV20-1

cdr3_nt: TGTGCCAGCACCCCTCCTCGGGCGGGGAACACCGGGGAGCTGTTTTTT
cdr3_aa: CASTPPRAGNTGELFF
clone_size: -
j_call: TRBJ2-2
d_call: -
v_call: TRBV12-3/TRBV12-4

cdr3_nt: TGTGCCACCAGTGATTGGGGGGGCTCCGGGGAGCTGTTTTTT
cdr3_aa: CATSDWGGSGELFF
clone_size: -
j_call: TRBJ2-2
d_call: -
v_call: TRBV24-1

cdr3_nt: TGTGCCTGGAACGGGGGGGGCGGGACAGATACGCAGTATTTT
cdr3_aa: CAWNGGGGTDTQYF
clone_size: once
j_call: TRBJ2-3
d_call: TRBD2
v_call: TRBV30

cdr3_nt: TGTGCCTGGAGTGTAGGGTCAGGGGATACCGGGGAGCTGTTTTTT
cdr3_aa: CAWSVGSGDTGELFF
clone_size: -
j_call: TRBJ2-2
d_call: -
v_call: TRBV30

cdr3_nt: TGTGCCAGCAGGCCGGGACAGGGGAACATTCAGTACTTC
cdr3_aa: CASRPGQGNIQYF
clone_size: -
j_call: TRBJ2-4
d_call: TRBD1
v_call: TRBV12-3/TRBV12-4

cdr3_nt: TGTGCCAGCAGTTTACGGGGGAATAGCAATCAGCCCCAGCATTTT
cdr3_aa: CASSLRGNSNQPQHF
clone_size: -
j_call: TRBJ1-5
d_call: -
v_call: TRBV28

cdr3_nt: TGTGCCAGCAGTTACGCCGGGACTAACTACGAGCAGTACTTC
cdr3_aa: CASSYAGTNYEQYF
clone_size: -
j_call: TRBJ2-7
d_call: TRBD2
v_call: TRBV6-5

cdr3_nt: TGTGCCAGCAGGAGAACCGGGGCTTACAATGAGCAGTTCTTC
cdr3_aa: CASRRTGAYNEQFF
clone_size: -
j_call: TRBJ2-1
d_call: -
v_call: TRBV6-5

cdr3_nt: TGTGCTAGTGGTTCCACCCCCGCCAGCGCCGGGGAGCTGTTTTTT
cdr3_aa: CASGSTPASAGELFF
clone_size: -
j_call: TRBJ2-2
d_call: -
v_call: TRBV12-5